A selection of T cell receptor beta chains follows, all from one sample in a study of blood T cell repertoires in COVID-19. Sequencing used immunoSEQ multiplex PCR; TCRdb keeps in-frame clones, though not all of them. The repertoire holds 350,000 to 400,000 clones, with about 90% as singletons. The sample was peripheral blood. The receptors originated from a man in his late teens or twenties with active or convalescent COVID-19. Each CDR3 is given with its conserved first and last residue. A D gene is named only where the DNA matches it firmly. The size field is filled for only some rows; it gives once, few, many or a size class.

j_call	v_call	clone_size	d_call	cdr3_aa	cdr3_nt
TRBJ1-2	TRBV6-5	.	TRBD1	CASRHTGVYGYTF	TGTGCCAGCAGACACACAGGGGTATACGGCTACACCTTC
TRBJ1-2	TRBV9	.	.	CASSEAAAPYGYTF	TGTGCCAGCAGCGAAGCGGCTGCGCCCTATGGCTACACCTTC
TRBJ2-3	TRBV5-1	.	TRBD2	CASSPQPRGGTDTQYF	TGCGCCAGCAGCCCCCAACCGCGGGGGGGAACAGATACGCAGTATTTT
TRBJ1-1	TRBV30	.	.	CAWTDRVEAFF	TGTGCCTGGACGGACAGAGTTGAAGCTTTCTTT
TRBJ2-1	TRBV4-1	.	.	CASSQGTGIYNEQFF	TGCGCCAGCAGCCAGGGAACAGGTATATACAATGAGCAGTTCTTC
TRBJ2-7	TRBV28	.	TRBD2	CASSSTAGGMYEQYF	TGTGCCAGCAGTTCAACAGCGGGGGGAATGTACGAGCAGTACTTC
TRBJ2-7	TRBV7-2	.	.	CATQPRVLRGEQYF	TGTGCCACCCAGCCCCGGGTCCTACGGGGCGAGCAGTACTTC
TRBJ1-1	TRBV7-8	.	.	CASSLSAKSLGAFF	TGTGCCAGCAGCTTATCAGCTAAAAGCCTAGGAGCTTTCTTT
TRBJ1-1	TRBV28	once	.	CASSSPGQRTSEAFF	TGTGCCAGCAGCTCGCCGGGACAACGGACATCTGAAGCTTTCTTT
TRBJ1-5	TRBV2	.	TRBD1	CASSDYGTGRDQPQHF	TGTGCCAGCAGTGATTATGGGACAGGGAGGGATCAGCCCCAGCATTTT
TRBJ1-2	TRBV5-1	.	.	CASSLIYPGDNYGYTF	TGCGCCAGCAGCTTGATATACCCAGGGGACAACTATGGCTACACCTTC
TRBJ1-1	TRBV7-3	.	.	CASSPGAEIAEAFF	TGTGCCAGCAGCCCAGGGGCCGAGATAGCTGAAGCTTTCTTT
TRBJ1-3	TRBV7-9	.	.	CASSLWGHQGNTIYF	TGTGCCAGCAGCTTATGGGGCCATCAAGGAAACACCATATATTTT
TRBJ1-1	TRBV7-3	.	TRBD1	CASSYPKGAAFF	TGTGCCAGCAGCTACCCGAAGGGGGCGGCTTTCTTT
TRBJ2-3	TRBV11-2	.	.	CASSWGASTDTQYF	TGTGCCAGCAGCTGGGGCGCGAGCACAGATACGCAGTATTTT
TRBJ1-2	TRBV14	.	TRBD1	CASSHRTGADGYGYTF	TGTGCCAGCAGCCACCGGACAGGGGCGGATGGCTATGGCTACACCTTC
TRBJ1-2	TRBV27	.	.	CASSFSQGNGYTF	TGTGCCAGCAGTTTTAGTCAGGGCAATGGCTACACCTTC
TRBJ1-2	TRBV19	.	TRBD1	CASSWDSLSNYGYTF	TGTGCCAGTAGTTGGGACAGCCTCTCTAACTATGGCTACACCTTC
TRBJ2-5	TRBV7-2	.	.	CASSLARREQETQYF	TGTGCCAGCAGCTTAGCAAGGAGGGAACAAGAGACCCAGTACTTC
TRBJ2-7	TRBV4-3	.	.	CASSQLRTDGYEQYF	TGCGCCAGCAGCCAGCTTCGGACAGACGGCTACGAGCAGTACTTC
TRBJ1-1	TRBV28	.	.	CASRDRINTEAFF	TGTGCCAGCCGCGACAGGATAAACACTGAAGCTTTCTTT
TRBJ1-5	TRBV19	.	TRBD1	CASSIGQGPWDQPQHF	TGTGCCAGTAGTATCGGACAGGGGCCCTGGGATCAGCCCCAGCATTTT
TRBJ1-2	TRBV2	.	.	CASTMTGRGYTF	TGTGCCAGCACCATGACAGGACGTGGCTACACCTTC
TRBJ1-4	TRBV5-1	once	.	CASSLGGRREKLFF	TGCGCCAGCAGCTTGGGGGGGCGCCGGGAAAAACTGTTTTTT
TRBJ2-5	TRBV4-1	.	.	CASSQERQGKETQYF	TGCGCCAGCAGCCAAGAACGCCAGGGGAAGGAGACCCAGTACTTC
TRBJ2-5	TRBV19	.	TRBD1	CASSPSADRGQTDLTRGETQYF	TGTGCCAGTAGTCCGTCGGCGGACAGGGGGCAAACGGATCTCACGAGGGGAGAGACCCAGTACTTC
TRBJ2-3	TRBV19	.	.	CASSIPQATDTQYF	TGTGCCAGTAGTATACCACAGGCAACAGATACGCAGTATTTT
TRBJ2-3	TRBV5-5	.	TRBD2	CASSPGTSGMTDTQYF	TGTGCCAGCAGCCCGGGGACTAGCGGAATGACAGATACGCAGTATTTT
TRBJ2-3	TRBV24-1	.	.	CATSDTSFSETDTQYF	TGTGCCACCAGTGATACTAGCTTTTCCGAGACAGATACGCAGTATTTT
TRBJ2-1	TRBV6-5	.	TRBD2	CASSYGSGVNNEQFF	TGTGCCAGCAGTTACGGGAGCGGGGTTAACAATGAGCAGTTCTTC
TRBJ2-3	TRBV19	.	.	CASSIFPGFTDTQYF	TGTGCCAGTAGTATCTTTCCGGGGTTCACAGATACGCAGTATTTT
TRBJ2-5	TRBV24-1	.	.	CATSDFTAGETQYF	TGTGCCACCAGTGATTTCACCGCCGGAGAGACCCAGTACTTC
TRBJ1-5	TRBV4-3	.	TRBD1	CASSQDRDSYQPQHF	TGCGCCAGCAGCCAAGATCGGGACAGCTATCAGCCCCAGCATTTT